The clone carrying this TCR beta chain was recorded a few times. CDR1 and CDR2 from the germline V gene are SGHTA and FQGNSA. The CDR3 loop spans 16 amino acids. V lost 1 base to trimming and J lost 2 bases, with 14 bases between them. TCRdb reanalysed the 5' RACE reads using MiXCR and keeps one entry per CDR3 protein. The sample yields fewer than 600,000 distinct CDR3 sequences, less than 25% seen once. These data come from a study of T-cell memory formation after mild COVID-19. The sequence was obtained from an adult woman who had mild COVID-19 (a few samples of this study predate the infection). Cell type and time point are not known. The sequencing input was PBMCs or a T cell subset sorted from them (not recorded which). The chain carries TRBV7-2 and TRBJ2-5; D is unresolved. CDR3 sequence (DNA): TGTGCCAGCAGCTTAGTTGCTACCCAGATTCAAGAGACCCAGTACTTC. Protein sequence: CASSLVATQIQETQYF.